The 23 T cell receptor beta chains below were found in one sample sequenced in a study of blood T cell repertoires in COVID-19. Produced via immunoSEQ multiplex PCR; TCRdb's table is partial and in-frame only. The sample records roughly 140,000 clones, around 80% being singletons. The source material was PBMCs or T cells enriched from blood (not recorded which). Receptors were obtained from a woman between 18 and 29 years old who had been exposed to COVID-19.

This chain joins TRBV21-1 and TRBJ2-7; TRBD2, as called in the table, went unchecked against the DNA. TRBV21-1 is tagged as a pseudogene. This CDR3 spans 13 amino acids. CDR3 DNA sequence: TGTGCCAGCAGCAAGACTAGCGGGTACGAGCAGTACTTC. Protein: CASSKTSGYEQYF.

This clone has just a few counts. The chain has TRBV21-1 and TRBJ2-1; the table's D call of TRBD1 was not tested on the DNA. TRBV21-1 is listed as a pseudogene. The CDR3 spans 13 residues. CDR3 protein: CASSTYSYNEQFF. The CDR3 DNA follows: TGTGCCAGCAGCACTTACAGTTACAATGAGCAGTTCTTC.

The rearrangement joins TRBV6-2 or TRBV6-3 to TRBJ2-7; 9 bases align to TRBD2. CDR3 length: 18 residues. Trimming at V came to 2 bases and at J to 3 bases, leaving 14 bases not matched to a gene. Per the germline V gene, CDR1 is MNHEY and CDR2 is SVGEGT. In DNA, the CDR3 is TGTGCCAGCAGTTACCAACCCGATCCTAGCGGGGCGGGCTACGAGCAGTACTTC. Translating gives CASSYQPDPSGAGYEQYF.

This clone was seen a few times. The V call is TRBV28, the J call TRBJ1-5; D is uncertain. The CDR3 runs to 15 residues. Trimming left V 4 bases short and J 6 bases short, with 16 bases between. Germline V gives CDR1 MDHEN, CDR2 SYDVKM. The CDR3 spells CASSSSGGRGQPQHF. The CDR3 DNA sequence: TGTGCCAGCAGTTCGTCTGGAGGCCGCGGTCAGCCCCAGCATTTT. The whole variable domain, filled in from reference TRBV28 and TRBJ1-5, reads DVKVTQSSRYLVKRTGEKVFLECVQDMDHENMFWYRQDPGLGLRLIYFSYDVKMKEKGDIPEGYSVSREKKERFSLILESASTNQTSMYLCASSSSGGRGQPQHFGDGTRLSIL.

The gene calls are TRBV9 and TRBJ2-5, with D maybe TRBD2 (5 bases). The germline V gene encodes CDR1 SGDLS and CDR2 YYNGEE. CDR3 length: 17 amino acids. V was trimmed by 0 bases and J by 1 base, leaving 16 bases between them. CDR3 nucleotide sequence: TGTGCCAGCAGCGTAGTAGGAGGAACCGGATTCCAAGAGACCCAGTACTTC. This codes for CASSVVGGTGFQETQYF.

This chain links TRBV9 with TRBJ2-1; D is possibly TRBD2 (7 bases). Germline assignment: CDR1 SGDLS and CDR2 YYNGEE. V lost 5 bases to trimming and J lost 8 bases, with 8 bases between them. The CDR3 totals 11 residues. For the CDR3, the DNA is TGTGCCAGCAGAGGGGGGGATGAGCAGTTCTTC. Amino acid sequence: CASRGGDEQFF.

The V gene is TRBV24-1, the J gene TRBJ2-5, with D unclear. The germline CDR1 and CDR2 sequences are KGHDR and SFDVKD. V was pared by 7 bases and J by 3 bases, with 11 bases between. This CDR3 is 13 amino acids long. The CDR3 reads CATSNSVEETQYF. The CDR3 coding sequence is TGTGCCACCAGCAACAGTGTTGAAGAGACCCAGTACTTC.

The chain recombines TRBV10-3 with TRBJ2-3, with 12 bases matching TRBD1. The CDR3 sequence is 14 residues long. Trimming removed 9 bases from V and 6 bases from J; junction bases left unmatched: 7. In germline, CDR1 is ENHRY, CDR2 SYGVKD. The CDR3 DNA reads as TGTGCCATTTCGGGACAGGGGGCTGGTGATACGCAGTATTTT. It translates to CAISGQGAGDTQYF.

The chain recombines TRBV6-6 with TRBJ1-6, with D maybe TRBD1 (5 bases). With 2 bases removed from V and 10 bases from J, the gap between germline ends came to 15 bases. CDR3 size: 15 residues. Germline V gene lookup returns CDR1 MNHNY and CDR2 SVGAGI (reference sequence). CDR3 in amino acids: CASSYSPGLGSPLHF. The CDR3 nucleotides read TGTGCCAGCAGTTACAGCCCAGGGTTGGGGTCACCCCTCCACTTT.

This clone has a handful of counts. V usage is TRBV7-6 and J usage is TRBJ2-7; D perhaps matches TRBD1 (6 bases). Trimming removed 1 base from V and 2 bases from J, with 18 bases in between. This CDR3 is 17 amino acids long. Germline CDR1 reads SGHVS; CDR2 reads FNYEAQ. CDR3 in amino acids: CASSLGTGRFGTYEQYF. CDR3 sequence (DNA): TGTGCCAGCAGCTTAGGCACAGGGCGTTTCGGAACCTACGAGCAGTACTTC. The whole variable domain, remainder taken from reference TRBV7-6 and TRBJ2-7, is GAGVSQSPRYKVTKRGQDVALRCDPISGHVSLYWYRQALGQGPEFLTYFNYEAQQDKSGLPNDRFSAERPEGSISTLTIQRTEQRDSAMYRCASSLGTGRFGTYEQYFGPGTRLTVT.

The J gene is TRBJ1-6, the V gene TRBV6-5, with D possibly TRBD1 on 5 matching bases. Trimming left V 7 bases short and J 9 bases short, with 19 bases between. This CDR3 region has 15 residues. CDR1 and CDR2 from the germline V gene are MNHEY and SVGAGI. CDR3 nucleotide sequence: TGTGCCAGCACACGGGTCAGGGAAGTGGGTTCACCCCTCCACTTT. Encoded protein: CASTRVREVGSPLHF.

The CDR3 is CASSSGLSGYAEQYF. The CDR3 DNA follows: TGCGCCAGCAGCTCGGGACTCTCCGGATATGCCGAGCAGTACTTC. The V and J genes are TRBV5-1 and TRBJ2-7; weak D call: TRBD2 (6 bases). Germline CDR1 SGHRS, CDR2 YFSETQ. Trimming left V 3 bases short and J 6 bases short, with 19 bases between. The CDR3 covers 15 residues.

The V call is TRBV6-2 or TRBV6-3, the J call TRBJ2-7, with 12 positions matching TRBD2. Germline CDR1 MNHEY, CDR2 SVGEGT. V shed 0 bases, J shed 3 bases, and the junction held 9 bases outside the gene matches. The CDR3 contains 18 residues. CDR3 residues: CASSYSGPSGRANYEQYF. CDR3 sequence (DNA): TGTGCCAGCAGTTACTCTGGGCCTAGCGGGAGGGCTAACTACGAGCAGTACTTC.

The chain joins TRBV7-9 to TRBJ2-7; D gene ambiguous. V lost 3 bases to trimming and J lost 1 base, with 4 bases between them. Germline CDR1 SEHNR, CDR2 FQNEAQ (reference sequence). The CDR3 loop spans 12 amino acids. CDR3 nucleotide sequence: TGTGCCAGCAGCTTCGGGTCCTACGAGCAGTACTTC. Protein sequence: CASSFGSYEQYF.

In this sample, this clone turned up once. The gene calls are TRBV19 and TRBJ2-7; a weak D match, TRBD1 (6 bases). Germline loops: CDR1 LNHDA, CDR2 SQIVND (reference sequence). Trimming took 5 bases from V and 1 from J, leaving 15 bases between them. The CDR3 loop spans 15 amino acids. In DNA, the CDR3 is TGTGCCAGTAGTCAGGTGATTGGGACATCCTACGAGCAGTACTTC. This encodes CASSQVIGTSYEQYF.

The chain combines TRBV5-8 with TRBJ2-1; 13 nucleotides agree with TRBD2. Germline CDR1 SGHTS, CDR2 YDEGEE. The junction had 12 bases not matched to a gene; V was cut back by 6 bases and J by 0 bases. The CDR3 totals 19 residues. The CDR3 is CASNALAGGFTSSYNEQFF. Written as DNA, the CDR3 is TGTGCCAGCAACGCACTAGCGGGAGGGTTTACTAGCTCCTACAATGAGCAGTTCTTC.

The chain joins TRBV7-8 to TRBJ2-5, with D possibly TRBD2 on 5 matching bases. The CDR3 totals 17 residues. Between the trimmed V and J ends, which lost 5 bases and 6 bases, there was a span of 25 bases. CDR1 is SGHVS and CDR2 is FQNEAQ in the germline V gene. The CDR3 DNA reads as TGTGCCAGCAGCCCCCACAAACTAGAGAGAAATACGAAGACCCAGTACTTC. It yields the protein CASSPHKLERNTKTQYF.

The chain is built from TRBV18 and TRBJ1-1; D is perhaps TRBD1 (5 bases). The V end lost 8 bases, the J end lost 1 base, and 11 bases lay between the germline ends. This CDR3 has 13 amino acids. Germline CDR1 KGHSH, CDR2 LQKENI. The CDR3: CASTRGGNTEAFF. DNA for the CDR3: TGTGCCAGCACCCGGGGGGGGAACACTGAAGCTTTCTTT.

In this sample, this clone turned up once. The chain recombines TRBV7-7 with TRBJ2-1, with 7 bases matching TRBD2. Trimming cost V 2 bases and J 4 bases; bases outside gene matches: 5. This CDR3 region has 15 residues. Germline CDR1 reads SSHAT; CDR2 reads FNYEAQ (reference sequence). The CDR3 bases are TGTGCCAGCAGCTTAAGCGCGGGAGAGTACAATGAGCAGTTCTTC. Amino acid sequence: CASSLSAGEYNEQFF.

The V gene is TRBV29-1, the J gene TRBJ1-5; D unclear. V was pared by 6 bases and J by 2 bases, with 14 bases between. CDR1 is SQVTM, CDR2 ANQGSEA, per germline. CDR3 size: 14 residues. CDR3 bases: TGCAGCGTCGCATTCAGAGGAGGCAATCAGCCCCAGCATTTT. Translating gives CSVAFRGGNQPQHF. Full variable domain (remainder filled in from reference TRBV29-1 and TRBJ1-5): SAVISQKPSRDICQRGTSLTIQCQVDSQVTMMFWYRQQPGQSLTLIATANQGSEATYESGFVIDKFPISRPNLTFSTLTVSNMSPEDSSIYLCSVAFRGGNQPQHFGDGTRLSIL.

This rearrangement joins TRBV5-1 to TRBJ1-1, with 9 nucleotides matching TRBD1. The CDR3 covers 13 residues. The V segment lost 3 bases and the J segment 5 bases; nucleotides outside the gene matches: 2. Germline V CDR1 and CDR2: SGHRS, YFSETQ. CDR3 sequence reads: CASSWDRATEAFF. The CDR3 DNA is TGCGCCAGCAGCTGGGACAGGGCGACTGAAGCTTTCTTT.

This chain connects TRBV6-5 to TRBJ2-1; the D gene is possibly TRBD2 (5 bases). The length of the CDR3 is 12 residues. CDR1 is MNHEY and CDR2 is SVGAGI in the germline V gene. Trimming left V 6 bases short and J 5 bases short, with 8 bases between. The CDR3 reads CASRRVDNEQFF. In DNA form, the CDR3 reads TGTGCCAGCAGGCGGGTAGACAATGAGCAGTTCTTC.

The V gene is TRBV4-1, the J gene TRBJ1-1, with TRBD1 matching over 10 bases. The germline CDR1 and CDR2 sequences are MGHRA and YSYEKL. V lost 7 bases and J lost 6; bases outside the gene matches: 14. This CDR3 is 16 amino acids long. The CDR3 sequence is CASTPLRGQGSPEAFF. As DNA, the CDR3 is TGCGCCAGCACCCCTTTGAGGGGACAGGGGAGCCCTGAAGCTTTCTTT.